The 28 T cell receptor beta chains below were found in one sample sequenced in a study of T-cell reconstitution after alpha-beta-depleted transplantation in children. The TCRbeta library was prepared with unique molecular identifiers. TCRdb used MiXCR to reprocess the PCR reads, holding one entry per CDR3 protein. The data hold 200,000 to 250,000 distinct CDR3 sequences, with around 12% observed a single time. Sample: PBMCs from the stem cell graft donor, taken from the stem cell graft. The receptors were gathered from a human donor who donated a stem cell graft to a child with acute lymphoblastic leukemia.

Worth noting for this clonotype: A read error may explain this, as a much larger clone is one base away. Here the CDR3 DNA reads TGCGCCAGCAACGGCAGGGGAAGTAATTTCGGGTCCTACGAGCAGTACTTC. This sequence encodes CASNGRGSNFGSYEQYF. This chain joins TRBV5-1 and TRBJ2-7, with D possibly being TRBD1 (6 bases). The CDR3 totals 17 residues. Looked up from germline, CDR1 is SGHRS and CDR2 is YFSETQ. The V end lost 6 bases, the J end lost 1 base, and 23 bases lay between the germline ends.

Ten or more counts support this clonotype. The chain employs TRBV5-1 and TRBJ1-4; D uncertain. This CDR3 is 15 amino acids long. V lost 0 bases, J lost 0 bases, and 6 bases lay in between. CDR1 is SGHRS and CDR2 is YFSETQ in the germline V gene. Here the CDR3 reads CASSLDSTTNEKLFF. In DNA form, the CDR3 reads TGCGCCAGCAGCTTGGACAGCACAACTAATGAAAAACTGTTTTTT.

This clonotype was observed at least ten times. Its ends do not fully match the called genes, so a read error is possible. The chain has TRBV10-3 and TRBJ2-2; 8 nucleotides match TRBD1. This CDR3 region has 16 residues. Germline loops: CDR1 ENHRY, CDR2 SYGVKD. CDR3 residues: CAISELTGAPTRELFF. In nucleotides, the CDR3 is TGTGCCATCAGTGAGCTGACAGGGGCCCCCACCAGGGAGCTGTTTTTT.

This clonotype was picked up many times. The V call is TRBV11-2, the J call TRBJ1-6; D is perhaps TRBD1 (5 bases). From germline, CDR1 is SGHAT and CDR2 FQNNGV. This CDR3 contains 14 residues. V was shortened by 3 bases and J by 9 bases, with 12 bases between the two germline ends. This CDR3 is CASSLEFRASPLHF. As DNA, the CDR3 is TGTGCCAGCAGCTTGGAATTCAGGGCTTCACCCCTCCACTTT.

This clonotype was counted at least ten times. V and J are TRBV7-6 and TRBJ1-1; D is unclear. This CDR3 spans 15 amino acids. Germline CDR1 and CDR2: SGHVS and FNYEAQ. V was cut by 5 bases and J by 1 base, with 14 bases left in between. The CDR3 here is CASSTSDSGNTEAFF. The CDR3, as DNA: TGTGCCAGCAGCACCTCGGATTCGGGGAACACTGAAGCTTTCTTT.

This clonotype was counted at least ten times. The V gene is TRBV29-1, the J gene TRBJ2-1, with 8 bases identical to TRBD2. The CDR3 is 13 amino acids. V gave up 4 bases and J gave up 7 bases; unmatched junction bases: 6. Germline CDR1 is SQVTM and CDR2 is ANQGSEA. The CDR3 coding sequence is TGCAGCGTTGTAACGGGAGGGAGGAATGAGCAGTTCTTC. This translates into CSVVTGGRNEQFF.

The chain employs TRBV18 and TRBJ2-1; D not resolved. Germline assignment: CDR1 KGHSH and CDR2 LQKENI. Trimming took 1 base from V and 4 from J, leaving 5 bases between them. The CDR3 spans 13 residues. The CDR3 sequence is CASSPQQYNEQFF. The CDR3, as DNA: TGTGCCAGCTCACCACAGCAGTACAATGAGCAGTTCTTC.

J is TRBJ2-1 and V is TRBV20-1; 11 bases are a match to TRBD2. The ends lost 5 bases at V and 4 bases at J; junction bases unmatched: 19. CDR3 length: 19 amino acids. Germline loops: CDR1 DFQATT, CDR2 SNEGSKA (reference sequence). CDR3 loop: CSAPRTGRGGLAAYNEQFF. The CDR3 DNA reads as TGCAGTGCTCCCCGGACAGGCCGGGGGGGACTAGCGGCATACAATGAGCAGTTCTTC.

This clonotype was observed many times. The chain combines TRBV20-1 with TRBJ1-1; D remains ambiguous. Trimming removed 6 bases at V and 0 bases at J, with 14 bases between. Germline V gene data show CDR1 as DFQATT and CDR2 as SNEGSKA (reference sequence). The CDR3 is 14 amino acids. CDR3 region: CSAPEASMNTEAFF. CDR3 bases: TGCAGTGCCCCGGAGGCTTCAATGAACACTGAAGCTTTCTTT.

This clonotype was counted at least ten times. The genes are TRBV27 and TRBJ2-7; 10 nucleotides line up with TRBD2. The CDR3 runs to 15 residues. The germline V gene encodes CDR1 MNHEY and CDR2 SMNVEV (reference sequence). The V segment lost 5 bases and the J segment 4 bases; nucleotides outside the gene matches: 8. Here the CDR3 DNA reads TGTGCCAGCAGTATACTAGCGGGGATTCTGTACGAGCAGTACTTC. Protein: CASSILAGILYEQYF.

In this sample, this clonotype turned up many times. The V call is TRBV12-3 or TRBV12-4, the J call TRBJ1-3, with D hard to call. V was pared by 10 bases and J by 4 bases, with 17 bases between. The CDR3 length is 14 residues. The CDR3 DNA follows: TGTGCCAACCGCCGAGGTGGCCCCGGAAACACCATATATTTT. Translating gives CANRRGGPGNTIYF.

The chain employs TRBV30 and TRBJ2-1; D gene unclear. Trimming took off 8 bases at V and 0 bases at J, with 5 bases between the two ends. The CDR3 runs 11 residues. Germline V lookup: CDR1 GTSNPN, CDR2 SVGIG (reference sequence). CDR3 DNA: TGTGCCCAAAGCTCCTACAATGAGCAGTTCTTC. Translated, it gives CAQSSYNEQFF.

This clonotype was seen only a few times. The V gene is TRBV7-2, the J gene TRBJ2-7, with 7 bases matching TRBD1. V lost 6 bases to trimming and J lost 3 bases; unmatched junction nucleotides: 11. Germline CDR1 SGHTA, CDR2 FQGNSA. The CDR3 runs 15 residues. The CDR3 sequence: CASSFSRDRLYEQYF. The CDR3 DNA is TGTGCCAGCAGTTTCTCCCGGGACAGACTCTACGAGCAGTACTTC.

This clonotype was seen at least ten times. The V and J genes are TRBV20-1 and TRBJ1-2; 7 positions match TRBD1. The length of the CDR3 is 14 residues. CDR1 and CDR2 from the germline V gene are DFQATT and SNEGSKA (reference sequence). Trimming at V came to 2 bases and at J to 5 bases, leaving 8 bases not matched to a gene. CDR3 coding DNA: TGCAGTGCTAGACCGGACAGGCCTCCTTATGGCTACACCTTC. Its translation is CSARPDRPPYGYTF.

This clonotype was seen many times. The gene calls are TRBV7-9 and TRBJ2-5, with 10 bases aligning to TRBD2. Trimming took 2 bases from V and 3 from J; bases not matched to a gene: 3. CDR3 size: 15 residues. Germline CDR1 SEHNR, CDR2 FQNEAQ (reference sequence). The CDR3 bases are TGTGCCAGCAGCTTAAAGCGGGGGGGAAAAGAGACCCAGTACTTC. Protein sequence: CASSLKRGGKETQYF.

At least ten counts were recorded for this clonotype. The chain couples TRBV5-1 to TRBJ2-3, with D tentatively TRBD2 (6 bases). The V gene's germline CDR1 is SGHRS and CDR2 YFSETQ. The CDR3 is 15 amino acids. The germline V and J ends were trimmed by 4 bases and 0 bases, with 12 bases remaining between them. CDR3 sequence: CASSGGLLSTDTQYF. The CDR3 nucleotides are TGCGCCAGCAGCGGGGGACTTTTGAGCACAGATACGCAGTATTTT.

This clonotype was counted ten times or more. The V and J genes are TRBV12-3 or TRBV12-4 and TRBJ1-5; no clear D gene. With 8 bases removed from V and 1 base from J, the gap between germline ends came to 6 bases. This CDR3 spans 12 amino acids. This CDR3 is CASHGSNQPQHF. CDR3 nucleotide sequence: TGTGCCAGCCATGGGAGCAATCAGCCCCAGCATTTT.

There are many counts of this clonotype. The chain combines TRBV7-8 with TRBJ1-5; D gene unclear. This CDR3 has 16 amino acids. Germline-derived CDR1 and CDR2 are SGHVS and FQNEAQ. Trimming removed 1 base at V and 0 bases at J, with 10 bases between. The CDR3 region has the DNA TGTGCCAGCAGCTTAGAGGTCGGTCCTAGCAATCAGCCCCAGCATTTT. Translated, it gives CASSLEVGPSNQPQHF.

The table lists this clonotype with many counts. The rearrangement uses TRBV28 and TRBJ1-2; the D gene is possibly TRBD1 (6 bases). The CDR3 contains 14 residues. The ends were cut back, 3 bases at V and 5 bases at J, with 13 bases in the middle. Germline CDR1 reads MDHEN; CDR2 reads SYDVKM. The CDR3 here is CASSFQGRLYGYTF. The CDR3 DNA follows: TGTGCCAGCAGTTTCCAGGGGCGGCTGTATGGCTACACCTTC.

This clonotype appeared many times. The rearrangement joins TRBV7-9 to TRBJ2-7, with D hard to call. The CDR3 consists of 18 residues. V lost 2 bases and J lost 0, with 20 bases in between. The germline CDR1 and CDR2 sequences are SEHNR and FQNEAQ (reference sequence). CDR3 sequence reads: CASSLPRQNTGASYEQYF. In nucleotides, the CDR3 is TGTGCCAGCAGCTTACCGCGCCAAAATACCGGTGCCTCCTACGAGCAGTACTTC. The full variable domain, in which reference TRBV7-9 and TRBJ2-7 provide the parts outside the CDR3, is DTGVSQNPRHKITKRGQNVTFRCDPISEHNRLYWYRQTLGQGPEFLTYFQNEAQLEKSRLLSDRFSAERPKGSFSTLEIQRTEQGDSAMYLCASSLPRQNTGASYEQYFGPGTRLTVT.

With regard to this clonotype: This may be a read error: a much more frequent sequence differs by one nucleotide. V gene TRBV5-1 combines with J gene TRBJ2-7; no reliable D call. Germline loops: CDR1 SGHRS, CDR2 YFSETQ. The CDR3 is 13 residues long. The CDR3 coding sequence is TGCGCCATCAGCTTGTGGTCCAGCTACGAGCAGTACTTC. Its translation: CAISLWSSYEQYF. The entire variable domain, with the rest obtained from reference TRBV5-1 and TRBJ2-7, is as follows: KAGVTQTPRYLIKTRGQQVTLSCSPISGHRSVSWYQQTPGQGLQFLFEYFSETQRNKGNFPGRFSGRQFSNSRSEMNVSTLELGDSALYLCAISLWSSYEQYFGPGTRLTVT.

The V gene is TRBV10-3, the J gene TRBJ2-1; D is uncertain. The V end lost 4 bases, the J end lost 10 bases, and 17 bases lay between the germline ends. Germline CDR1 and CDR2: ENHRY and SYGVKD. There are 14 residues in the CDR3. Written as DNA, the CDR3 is TGTGCCATCAGTGGATCAACTCAGATCCAAGAGCAGTTCTTC. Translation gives CAISGSTQIQEQFF.

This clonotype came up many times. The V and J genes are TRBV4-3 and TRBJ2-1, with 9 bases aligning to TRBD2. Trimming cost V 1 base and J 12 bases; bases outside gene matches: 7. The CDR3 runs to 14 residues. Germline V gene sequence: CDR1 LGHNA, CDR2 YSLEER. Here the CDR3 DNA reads TGCGCCAGCAGCCAAGGGGGCGGGAGGGATACGCAGTTCTTC. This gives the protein CASSQGGGRDTQFF.

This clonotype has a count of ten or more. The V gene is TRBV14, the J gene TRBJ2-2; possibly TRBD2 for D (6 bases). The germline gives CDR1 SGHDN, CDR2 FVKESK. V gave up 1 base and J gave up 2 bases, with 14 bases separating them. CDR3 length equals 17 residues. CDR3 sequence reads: CASSQVSGGANTGELFF. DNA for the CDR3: TGTGCCAGCAGCCAAGTATCGGGCGGGGCAAACACCGGGGAGCTGTTTTTT.

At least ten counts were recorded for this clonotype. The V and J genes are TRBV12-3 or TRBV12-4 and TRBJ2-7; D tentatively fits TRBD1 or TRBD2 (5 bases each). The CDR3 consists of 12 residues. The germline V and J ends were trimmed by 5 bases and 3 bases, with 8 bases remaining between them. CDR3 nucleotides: TGTGCCAGCAGTAAGGGGAGCTACGAGCAGTACTTC. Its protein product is CASSKGSYEQYF.

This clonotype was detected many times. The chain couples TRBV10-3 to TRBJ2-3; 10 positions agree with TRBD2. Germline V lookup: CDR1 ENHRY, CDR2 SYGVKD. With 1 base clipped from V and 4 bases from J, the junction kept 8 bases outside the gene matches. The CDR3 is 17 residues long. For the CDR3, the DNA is TGTGCCATCAGTGAGTATCAAGCTAGCGGGAGTGCAGATACGCAGTATTTT. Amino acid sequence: CAISEYQASGSADTQYF.

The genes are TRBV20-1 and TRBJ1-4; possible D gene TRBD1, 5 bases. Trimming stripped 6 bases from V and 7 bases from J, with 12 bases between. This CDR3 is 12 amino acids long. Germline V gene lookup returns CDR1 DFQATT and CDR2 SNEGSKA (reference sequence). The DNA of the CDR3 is TGCAGTGCCAAAGGGGCCGTTGAAAAACTGTTTTTT. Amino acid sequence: CSAKGAVEKLFF.

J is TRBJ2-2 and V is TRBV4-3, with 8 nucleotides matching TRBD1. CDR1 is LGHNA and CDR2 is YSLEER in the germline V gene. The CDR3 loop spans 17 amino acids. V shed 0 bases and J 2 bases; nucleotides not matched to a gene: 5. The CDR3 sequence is CASSQDPGQVNTGELFF. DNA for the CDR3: TGCGCCAGCAGCCAAGATCCGGGACAGGTTAACACCGGGGAGCTGTTTTTT.